Each of the 20 T cell receptor beta chains below was sequenced from the same sample in a study of cytomegalovirus exposure and HLA in healthy donors. The study ran its PCR with 60 Vbeta and 13 Jbeta primers. Measured with immunoSEQ multiplex PCR; TCRdb has only the in-frame clones, and not every one. The sample carries 90,000 to 130,000 clones, almost 70% recorded once. Sequenced material: PBMCs. Receptor source: a man under 40 in good health and CMV-seropositive.

This clone appeared a single time. V is TRBV5-1 and J is TRBJ1-1; the match to TRBD1 covers 11 bases. The CDR3 is made up of 16 amino acids. J lost 2 bases, V lost 4 bases, and 7 bases had no gene match. CDR1 and CDR2 from the germline V gene are SGHRS and YFSETQ. The CDR3 DNA is TGCGCCAGCAGCCCGGGACAGGGGGTGATAAACACTGAAGCTTTCTTT. It is translated as CASSPGQGVINTEAFF.

The chain employs TRBV5-1 and TRBJ2-5; 9 bases match TRBD1. CDR1 is SGHRS and CDR2 is YFSETQ in the germline V gene. J lost 2 bases, V lost 5 bases, and 7 bases had no gene match. The CDR3 runs 15 residues. The CDR3 region is CASRTGGTLQETQYF. The DNA for the CDR3 is TGCGCCAGCAGGACAGGGGGTACTCTTCAAGAGACCCAGTACTTC.

The chain uses TRBV9 and TRBJ1-2; 11 nucleotides align to TRBD1. In germline, CDR1 is SGDLS, CDR2 YYNGEE. The J segment lost 4 bases and the V segment lost 7 bases, leaving 15 bases of the junction unmatched. The CDR3 is 17 amino acids. CDR3 sequence reads: CASSEDRGRTSPYGYTF. The CDR3 nucleotides are TGTGCCAGCTCCGAGGACAGGGGGCGAACGAGCCCCTATGGCTACACCTTC. Full variable domain (outside the CDR3, taken from reference TRBV9 and TRBJ1-2): DSGVTQTPKHLITATGQRVTLRCSPRSGDLSVYWYQQSLDQGLQFLIQYYNGEERAKGNILERFSAQQFPDLHSELNLSSLELGDSALYFCASSEDRGRTSPYGYTFGSGTRLTVV.

This clone was seen more than once but under ten times. Distinct nucleotide sequences in the sample also encode this CDR3. The chain employs TRBV28 and TRBJ1-2; D unresolved. This CDR3 is 11 amino acids long. The V and J ends lost 4 bases and 4 bases respectively, with 4 bases between them. In germline, CDR1 is MDHEN, CDR2 SYDVKM. The CDR3 region has the DNA TGTGCCAGCAGTTCAGGCTATGGCTACACCTTC. This codes for CASSSGYGYTF.

This clone has only a few counts. The chain employs TRBV9 and TRBJ2-1; 8 nucleotides match TRBD2. The J segment lost 5 bases and the V segment lost 2 bases, leaving 0 bases of the junction unmatched. Germline CDR1 and CDR2: SGDLS and YYNGEE. The CDR3 loop spans 13 amino acids. CDR3 sequence: CASSVSGDNEQFF. The CDR3, as DNA: TGTGCCAGCAGCGTTAGCGGGGACAATGAGCAGTTCTTC. Complete variable domain (other parts from reference TRBV9 and TRBJ2-1): DSGVTQTPKHLITATGQRVTLRCSPRSGDLSVYWYQQSLDQGLQFLIQYYNGEERAKGNILERFSAQQFPDLHSELNLSSLELGDSALYFCASSVSGDNEQFFGPGTRLTVL.

The rearrangement links TRBV25-1 to TRBJ2-1, with 8 bases aligning to TRBD2. This CDR3 contains 15 residues. V was clipped by 2 bases and J by 3 bases; unmatched bases: 3. Germline assignment: CDR1 MGHDK and CDR2 SYGVNS. This CDR3 is CASSERLAGYNEQFF. The CDR3 DNA reads as TGTGCCAGCAGTGAACGGCTAGCGGGCTACAATGAGCAGTTCTTC. Combining the CDR3 with reference TRBV25-1 and TRBJ2-1 gives the whole variable domain EADIYQTPRYLVIGTGKKITLECSQTMGHDKMYWYQQDPGMELHLIHYSYGVNSTEKGDLSSESTVSRIRTEHFPLTLESARPSHTSQYLCASSERLAGYNEQFFGPGTRLTVL.

In nucleotides, the CDR3 is TGTGCCTGGTCCGAGACAGGGGACTATGGCTACACCTTC. Amino acids: CAWSETGDYGYTF. The gene calls are TRBV30 and TRBJ1-2, with 8 bases that match TRBD1. V trimming: 5 bases; J trimming: 3 bases; junction bases outside the gene matches: 5. This CDR3 comprises 13 residues. The V gene's germline CDR1 is GTSNPN and CDR2 SVGIG (reference sequence).

V usage is TRBV6-5 and J usage is TRBJ1-2, with 8 bases that match TRBD1. The germline CDR1 and CDR2 sequences are MNHEY and SVGAGI. The CDR3 is made up of 14 amino acids. With V trimmed by 5 bases and J by 7 bases, 9 bases remained unmatched. In nucleotides, the CDR3 is TGTGCCAGCAGTAACACAGGGGGTTTCGGTGGCTACACCTTC. Encoded protein: CASSNTGGFGGYTF.

The rearrangement uses TRBV19 and TRBJ2-7; possibly TRBD2 for D (5 bases). Trimming shortened V by 1 base and J by 0 bases, and 10 bases separated the two germline ends. The CDR3 covers 15 residues. Germline values: CDR1 LNHDA, CDR2 SQIVND (reference sequence). The CDR3 sequence: CASSIGTGSSYEQYF. In DNA, the CDR3 is TGTGCCAGTAGTATAGGCACGGGGAGCTCCTACGAGCAGTACTTC. Combining the CDR3 with reference TRBV19 and TRBJ2-7 gives the whole variable domain DGGITQSPKYLFRKEGQNVTLSCEQNLNHDAMYWYRQDPGQGLRLIYYSQIVNDFQKGDIAEGYSVSREKKESFPLTVTSAQKNPTAFYLCASSIGTGSSYEQYFGPGTRLTVT.

The chain uses TRBV6-9 and TRBJ2-7; 10 nucleotides agree with TRBD2. CDR1 is MNHGY and CDR2 is SVAAGI in the germline V gene. J was trimmed by 3 bases and V by 5 bases; bases with no gene match: 10. This CDR3 contains 16 residues. CDR3 sequence (DNA): TGTGCCAGCAGTCCCTCGCTAGCGGGGGTACTCTACGAGCAGTACGTC. It yields the protein CASSPSLAGVLYEQYV.

The chain has TRBV18 and TRBJ1-2, with D tentatively TRBD1 (6 bases). With 5 bases removed from V and 0 bases from J, the gap between germline ends came to 16 bases. Germline V gives CDR1 KGHSH, CDR2 LQKENI. The length of the CDR3 is 16 residues. As DNA, the CDR3 is TGTGCCAGCTCATATCCACACAGGGATCCTAACTATGGCTACACCTTC. Encoded protein: CASSYPHRDPNYGYTF.

The rearrangement links TRBV7-9 to TRBJ2-7, with D perhaps TRBD1 (5 bases). Germline CDR1 and CDR2: SEHNR and FQNEAQ (reference sequence). The CDR3 totals 13 residues. CDR3 in DNA: TGTGCCAGCAGCTTAAGGGGTAGTGGGAAGCAGCACGTC. It specifies CASSLRGSGKQHV.

The V gene is TRBV6-5, the J gene TRBJ1-1, with TRBD1 matching 8 bases. V shed 0 bases, J shed 5 bases, and the junction held 2 bases outside the gene matches. This CDR3 region has 14 residues. CDR1 and CDR2 (germline): MNHEY, SVGAGI. The CDR3 reads CASSYSTGETEAFF. The CDR3 DNA sequence: TGTGCCAGCAGTTACTCGACAGGGGAAACTGAAGCTTTCTTT.

The chain is built from TRBV11-3 and TRBJ1-2; 7 nucleotides agree with TRBD1. V trimming: 5 bases; J trimming: 8 bases; junction bases outside the gene matches: 11. The CDR3 contains 14 residues. The germline V gene encodes CDR1 SGHNT and CDR2 YENEEA. The CDR3 loop is CASSRQDRPSGYTF. The CDR3 DNA reads TGTGCCAGCAGCCGCCAGGACAGGCCATCAGGCTACACCTTC.

The table lists this clone with a few counts. This chain joins TRBV28 and TRBJ1-2, with 9 positions matching TRBD1. Germline CDR1 MDHEN, CDR2 SYDVKM. The CDR3 spans 16 residues. J lost 2 bases, V lost 3 bases, and 7 bases had no gene match. The CDR3 coding sequence is TGTGCCAGCAGTTTGAGACAGGGGGTCTCCAACTATGGCTACACCTTC. Translated, it gives CASSLRQGVSNYGYTF.

The gene calls are TRBV25-1 and TRBJ1-2; a possible D gene is TRBD1 (5 bases). The CDR3 is 11 amino acids. Trimming stripped 6 bases from V and 3 bases from J, with 5 bases between. Germline lookup yields CDR1 MGHDK and CDR2 SYGVNS. CDR3 residues: CASRQDYGYTF. The CDR3 DNA follows: TGTGCCAGCAGACAGGACTATGGCTACACCTTC.

The V gene is TRBV9, the J gene TRBJ2-1; D is uncertain. The length of the CDR3 is 15 residues. The V end lost 6 bases, the J end lost 0 bases, and 13 bases lay between the germline ends. Germline lookup yields CDR1 SGDLS and CDR2 YYNGEE. The CDR3 loop is CASTPRISSYNEQFF. Here the CDR3 DNA reads TGTGCCAGCACTCCCAGGATCAGCTCCTACAATGAGCAGTTCTTC.

The gene calls are TRBV6-6 and TRBJ2-4, with D perhaps TRBD2 (5 bases). The V end lost 10 bases, the J end lost 8 bases, and 18 bases lay between the germline ends. Germline V lookup: CDR1 MNHNY, CDR2 SVGAGI (reference sequence). This CDR3 has 13 amino acids. CDR3 DNA sequence: TGTGCCATCGCTGATACGAGGGCCCACATTCAGTACTTC. This codes for CAIADTRAHIQYF.

CDR3 in DNA: TGTGCCAGCAGCTCCATGGACAGGGGCAATGAGCAGTTCTTC. The encoded protein is CASSSMDRGNEQFF. The V and J genes are TRBV5-4 and TRBJ2-1; 9 nucleotides match TRBD1. This CDR3 spans 14 amino acids. After removal of 3 bases from V and 6 bases from J, the junction contained 4 bases not matched to a gene. The germline gives CDR1 SGHNT, CDR2 YYREEE (reference sequence).

V gene TRBV4-1 combines with J gene TRBJ2-1; 11 bases map to TRBD1. V lost 3 bases and J lost 8; bases outside the gene matches: 6. This CDR3 contains 15 residues. Germline V gives CDR1 MGHRA, CDR2 YSYEKL. CDR3 sequence reads: CASSHAGQGADEQFF. The CDR3 DNA reads TGCGCCAGCAGCCATGCAGGACAGGGGGCCGATGAGCAGTTCTTC.